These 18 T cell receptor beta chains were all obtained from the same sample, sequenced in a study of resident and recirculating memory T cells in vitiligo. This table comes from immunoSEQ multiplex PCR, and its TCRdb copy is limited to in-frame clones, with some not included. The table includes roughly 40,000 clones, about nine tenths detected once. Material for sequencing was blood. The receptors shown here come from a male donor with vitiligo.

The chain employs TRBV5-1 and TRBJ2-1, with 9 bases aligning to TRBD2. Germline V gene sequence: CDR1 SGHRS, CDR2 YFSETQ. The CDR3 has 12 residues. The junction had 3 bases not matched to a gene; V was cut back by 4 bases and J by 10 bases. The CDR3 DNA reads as TGCGCCAGCAGCGCAGGGACTAGCGAGCAGTTCTTC. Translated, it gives CASSAGTSEQFF.

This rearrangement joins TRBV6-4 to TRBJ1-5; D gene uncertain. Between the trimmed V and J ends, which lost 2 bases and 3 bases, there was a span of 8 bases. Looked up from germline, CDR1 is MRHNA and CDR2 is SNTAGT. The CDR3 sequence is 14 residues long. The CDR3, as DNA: TGTGCCAGCAGTGACCCCGAGGTCAATCAGCCCCAGCATTTT. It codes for CASSDPEVNQPQHF.

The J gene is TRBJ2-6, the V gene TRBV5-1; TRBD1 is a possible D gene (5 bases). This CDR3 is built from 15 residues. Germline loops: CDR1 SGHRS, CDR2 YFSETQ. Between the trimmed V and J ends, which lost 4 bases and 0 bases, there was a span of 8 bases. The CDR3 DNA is TGCGCCAGCAGCCCAGGGAACTCTGGGGCCAACGTCCTGACTTTC. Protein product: CASSPGNSGANVLTF.

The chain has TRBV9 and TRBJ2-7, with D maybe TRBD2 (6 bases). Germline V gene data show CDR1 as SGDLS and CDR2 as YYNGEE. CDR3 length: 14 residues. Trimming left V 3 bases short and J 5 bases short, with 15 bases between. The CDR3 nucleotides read TGTGCCAGCAGCGCCGGGGGAGGTCGGGACGAGCAGTACTTC. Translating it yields CASSAGGGRDEQYF.

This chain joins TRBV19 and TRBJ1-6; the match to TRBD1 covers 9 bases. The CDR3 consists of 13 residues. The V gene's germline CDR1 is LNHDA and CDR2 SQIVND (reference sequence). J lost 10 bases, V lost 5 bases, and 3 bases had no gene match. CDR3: CASSGQGRSPLHF. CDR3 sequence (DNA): TGTGCCAGTAGTGGACAGGGGAGGTCACCCCTCCACTTT.

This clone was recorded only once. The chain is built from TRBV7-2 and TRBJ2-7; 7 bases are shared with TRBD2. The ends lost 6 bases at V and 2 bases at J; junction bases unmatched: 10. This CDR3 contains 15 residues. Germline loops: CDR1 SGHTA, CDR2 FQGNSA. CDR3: CASSPSSGQPYEQYF. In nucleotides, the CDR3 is TGTGCCAGCAGTCCCTCTAGCGGCCAGCCCTACGAGCAGTACTTC. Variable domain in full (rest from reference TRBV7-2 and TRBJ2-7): GAGVSQSPSNKVTEKGKDVELRCDPISGHTALYWYRQSLGQGLEFLIYFQGNSAPDKSGLPSDRFSAERTGGSVSTLTIQRTQQEDSAVYLCASSPSSGQPYEQYFGPGTRLTVT.

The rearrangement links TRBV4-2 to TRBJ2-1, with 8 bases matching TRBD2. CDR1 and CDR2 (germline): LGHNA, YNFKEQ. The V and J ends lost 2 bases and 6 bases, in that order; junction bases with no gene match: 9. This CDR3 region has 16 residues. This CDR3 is CASSQQSGGPGNEQFF. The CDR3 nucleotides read TGTGCCAGCAGCCAACAGAGCGGGGGACCTGGCAATGAGCAGTTCTTC.

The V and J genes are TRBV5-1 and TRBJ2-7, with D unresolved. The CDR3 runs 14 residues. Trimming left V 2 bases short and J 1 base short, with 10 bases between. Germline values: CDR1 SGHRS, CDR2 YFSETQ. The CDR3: CASSLSYSSYEQYF. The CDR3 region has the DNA TGCGCCAGCAGCTTAAGTTATAGTTCCTACGAGCAGTACTTC.

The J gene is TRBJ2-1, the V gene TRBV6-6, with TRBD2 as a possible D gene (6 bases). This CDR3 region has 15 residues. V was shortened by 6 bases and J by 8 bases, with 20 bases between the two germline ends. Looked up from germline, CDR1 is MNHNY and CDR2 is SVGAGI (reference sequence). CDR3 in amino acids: CASSLRLVGWDEQFF. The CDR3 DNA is TGTGCCAGCAGCCTCCGACTAGTTGGATGGGATGAGCAGTTCTTC.

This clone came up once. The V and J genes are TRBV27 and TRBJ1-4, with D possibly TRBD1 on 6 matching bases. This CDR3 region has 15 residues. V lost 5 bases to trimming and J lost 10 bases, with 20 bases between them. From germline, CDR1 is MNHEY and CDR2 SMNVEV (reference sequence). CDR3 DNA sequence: TGTGCCAGCAGTAACACACAGGGACCGACGGGAAAACTGTTTTTT. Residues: CASSNTQGPTGKLFF.

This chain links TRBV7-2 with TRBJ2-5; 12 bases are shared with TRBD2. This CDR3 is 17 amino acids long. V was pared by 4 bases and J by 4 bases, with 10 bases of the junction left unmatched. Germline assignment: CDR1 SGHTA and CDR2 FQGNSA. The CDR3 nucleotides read TGTGCCAGCAGCTCAACCGGGACTAGCGGGTGGTTAGAGACCCAGTACTTC. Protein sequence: CASSSTGTSGWLETQYF. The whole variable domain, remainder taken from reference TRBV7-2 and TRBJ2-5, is GAGVSQSPSNKVTEKGKDVELRCDPISGHTALYWYRQSLGQGLEFLIYFQGNSAPDKSGLPSDRFSAERTGGSVSTLTIQRTQQEDSAVYLCASSSTGTSGWLETQYFGPGTRLLVL.

The CDR3 coding sequence is TGTGCCAGCAGCCGGAGGAGGGTTAGGAATGAGCAGTTCTTC. Protein sequence: CASSRRRVRNEQFF. The chain carries TRBV5-6 and TRBJ2-1; tentatively, D is TRBD2 (6 bases). CDR1 and CDR2 from the germline V gene are SGHDT and YYEEEE. The CDR3 has 14 residues. The V end was cut by 4 bases, the J end by 7 bases, with 15 bases between.

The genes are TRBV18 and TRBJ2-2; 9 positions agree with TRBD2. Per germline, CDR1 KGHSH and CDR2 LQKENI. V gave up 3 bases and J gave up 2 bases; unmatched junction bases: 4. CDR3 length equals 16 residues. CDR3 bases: TGTGCCAGCTCACCGGCGACTAGCGGCAACACCGGGGAGCTGTTTTTT. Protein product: CASSPATSGNTGELFF. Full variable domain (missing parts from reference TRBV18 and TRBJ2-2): NAGVMQNPRHLVRRRGQEARLRCSPMKGHSHVYWYRQLPEEGLKFMVYLQKENIIDESGMPKERFSAEFPKEGPSILRIQQVVRGDSAAYFCASSPATSGNTGELFFGEGSRLTVL.

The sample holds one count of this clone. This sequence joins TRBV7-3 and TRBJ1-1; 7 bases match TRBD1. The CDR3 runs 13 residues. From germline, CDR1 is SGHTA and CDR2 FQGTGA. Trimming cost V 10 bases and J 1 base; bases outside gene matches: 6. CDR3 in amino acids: CATSTGSNTEAFF. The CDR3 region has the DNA TGTGCCACCTCGACAGGGTCGAACACTGAAGCTTTCTTT.

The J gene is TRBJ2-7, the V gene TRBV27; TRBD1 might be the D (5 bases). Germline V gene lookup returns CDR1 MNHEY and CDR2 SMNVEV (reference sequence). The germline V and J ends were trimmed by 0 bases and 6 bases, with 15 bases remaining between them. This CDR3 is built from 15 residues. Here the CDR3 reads CASSLSPQASGEQYF. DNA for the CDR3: TGTGCCAGCAGTTTATCACCACAGGCATCAGGCGAGCAGTACTTC.

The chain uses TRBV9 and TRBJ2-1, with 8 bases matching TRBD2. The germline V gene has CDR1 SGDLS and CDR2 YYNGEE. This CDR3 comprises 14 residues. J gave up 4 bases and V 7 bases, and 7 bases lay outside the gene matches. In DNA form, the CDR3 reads TGTGCCAGCGGTGGCGGGGGGATTTACAATGAGCAGTTCTTC. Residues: CASGGGGIYNEQFF.

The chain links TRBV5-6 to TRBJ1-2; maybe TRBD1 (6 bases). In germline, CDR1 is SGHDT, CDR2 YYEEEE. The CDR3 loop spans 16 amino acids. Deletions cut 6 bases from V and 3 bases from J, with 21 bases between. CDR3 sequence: CASTRGSGLMDYGYTF. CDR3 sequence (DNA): TGTGCCAGCACGAGGGGGTCGGGGCTTATGGACTATGGCTACACCTTC.

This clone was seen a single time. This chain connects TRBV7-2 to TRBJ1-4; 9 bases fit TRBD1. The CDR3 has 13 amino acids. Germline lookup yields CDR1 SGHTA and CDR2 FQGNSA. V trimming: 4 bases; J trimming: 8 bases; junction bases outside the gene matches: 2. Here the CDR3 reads CASSYGQGEKLFF. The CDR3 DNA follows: TGTGCCAGCAGCTACGGACAGGGGGAAAAACTGTTTTTT.